This is a list of T cell receptor beta chains from one sample in a study of OX40 agonist ivuxolimab in advanced cancers. The repertoire was sequenced with immunoSEQ multiplex PCR; TCRdb's copy has only in-frame clones and lacks some. This sample yields about 67,000 clones, of which more than 65% are seen a single time; 2% to 2.5% belongs to the top ten. The starting material was CD4+ or CD8+ T cells sorted from blood, obtained in a trial of the OX40 agonist ivuxolimab. The source is an adult with an advanced solid tumor such as melanoma, head and neck, liver or kidney cancer. The CDR3 runs from the conserved cysteine through the conserved F or W. Fields, in order: clone size, V gene, CDR3 length, J gene, D gene, CDR3 protein, CDR3 DNA. A D gene is named only where the DNA matches it firmly. Only part of the rows carry a size: once, few, many, or a class if the clone is expanded.

NA	TRBV11-2	17	TRBJ2-2	TRBD1	CASSLDLTGAATGELFF	TGTGCCAGCAGCTTAGATCTTACAGGGGCCGCCACCGGGGAGCTGTTTTTT
once	TRBV27	17	TRBJ1-2	TRBD1	CASSFLGDRGHHYGYTF	TGTGCCAGCAGTTTTTTAGGAGACAGGGGGCATCACTATGGCTACACCTTC
NA	TRBV5-1	16	TRBJ2-7	NA	CASSLASDRTYYEQYF	TGCGCCAGCAGCTTGGCCAGCGACCGCACTTACTACGAGCAGTACTTC
NA	TRBV9	15	TRBJ1-4	NA	CASSPSGRSGEKLFF	TGTGCCAGCAGCCCGTCAGGGAGGTCGGGTGAAAAACTGTTTTTT
NA	TRBV6-1	17	TRBJ2-5	TRBD2	CASSESIAGGPWETQYF	TGTGCCAGCAGTGAATCGATAGCGGGGGGGCCGTGGGAGACCCAGTACTTC
NA	TRBV7-8	14	TRBJ1-1	NA	CASSFGSRNTEAFF	TGTGCCAGCAGCTTTGGGTCCCGGAACACTGAAGCTTTCTTT
NA	TRBV6-5	14	TRBJ2-2	NA	CASSYLTSTGELFF	TGTGCCAGCAGTTACCTTACCAGTACCGGGGAGCTGTTTTTT
NA	TRBV14	15	TRBJ1-2	NA	CASSQRQGRSYGYTF	TGTGCCAGCAGCCAACGGCAGGGTCGGAGCTATGGCTACACCTTC
NA	TRBV19	11	TRBJ1-2	NA	CASSIDHGYTF	TGTGCCAGTAGTATAGATCATGGCTACACCTTC
NA	TRBV10-3	14	TRBJ2-1	NA	CAISEEGSYNEQFF	TGTGCCATCAGTGAGGAGGGGAGCTACAATGAGCAGTTCTTC
NA	TRBV6-1	11	TRBJ2-7	NA	CASSDGYEQYF	TGTGCCAGCAGTGACGGCTACGAGCAGTACTTC
NA	TRBV20-1	10	TRBJ2-5	NA	CSANRETQYF	TGCAGTGCTAATCGAGAGACCCAGTACTTC
NA	TRBV4-2	14	TRBJ1-3	NA	CASRTGGEGNTIYF	TGTGCCAGCAGAACGGGGGGAGAAGGAAACACCATATATTTT
NA	TRBV19	16	TRBJ2-7	TRBD1	CASSAPRTGSSYEQYF	TGTGCCAGTAGTGCCCCCCGGACAGGAAGCTCCTACGAGCAGTACTTC
NA	TRBV4-3	14	TRBJ2-3	NA	CASSQAWGTDTQYF	TGCGCCAGCAGCCAAGCATGGGGCACAGATACGCAGTATTTT
NA	TRBV28	16	TRBJ1-2	NA	CASSLYRGEEGYGYTF	TGTGCCAGCAGTTTATACCGGGGGGAGGAGGGCTATGGCTACACCTTC
NA	TRBV6-4	11	TRBJ1-5	NA	CASSKIGPQHF	TGTGCCAGCAGTAAAATCGGGCCCCAGCATTTT
NA	TRBV6-6	15	TRBJ2-7	TRBD2	CASTMRGSSGYEQYF	TGTGCCAGCACAATGCGGGGGTCTAGCGGCTACGAGCAGTACTTC
NA	TRBV6-5	15	TRBJ2-2	NA	CASSTGLRETGELFF	TGTGCCAGCAGTACGGGGTTAAGGGAAACCGGGGAGCTGTTTTTT
NA	TRBV27	13	TRBJ2-1	TRBD2	CASRSTGGREQFF	TGTGCCAGCAGAAGCACGGGGGGGCGTGAGCAGTTCTTC